One and the same sample provided the 22 T cell receptor beta chains below, sequenced in a study of T cell responses to AZD1222 COVID-19 vaccine. Assay used: immunoSEQ multiplex PCR; TCRdb lists only in-frame clones, some missing. The table records roughly 80,000 clones, approximately 90% of them present only once. The material sequenced was peripheral blood, taken on day 0 of AZD1222 vaccination. The receptors derive from an adult in good health.

The chain uses TRBV15 and TRBJ2-7; TRBD1 might be the D (5 bases). This CDR3 region has 14 residues. V was clipped by 3 bases and J by 7 bases, with 16 bases between them. Germline V gives CDR1 LNHNV, CDR2 YYDKDF (reference sequence). CDR3 coding DNA: TGTGCCACCAGCAGCGACCCAGGGTTGGCAGAGCAGTACTTC. This codes for CATSSDPGLAEQYF.

The count of this clone is one. The DNA for the CDR3 is TGTGCCAGCCTCCGGGACAGGGAACATGAGCAGTTCTTC. Residues: CASLRDREHEQFF. This sequence joins TRBV2 and TRBJ2-1; TRBD1 matches at 9 bases. The germline CDR1 and CDR2 sequences are SNHLY and FYNNEI. This CDR3 is 13 amino acids long. The V segment lost 8 bases and the J segment 8 bases; nucleotides outside the gene matches: 7. The full variable domain, its missing parts supplied by reference TRBV2 and TRBJ2-1, is EPEVTQTPSHQVTQMGQEVILRCVPISNHLYFYWYRQILGQKVEFLVSFYNNEISEKSEIFDDQFSVERPDGSNFTLKIRSTKLEDSAMYFCASLRDREHEQFFGPGTRLTVL.

V is TRBV28 and J is TRBJ1-3; D remains ambiguous. Trimming cost V 3 bases and J 0 bases, with 9 bases left between them. Germline assignment: CDR1 MDHEN and CDR2 SYDVKM. CDR3 size: 15 residues. CDR3 residues: CASSLPGTSGNTIYF. The CDR3 nucleotides are TGTGCCAGCAGTTTGCCAGGTACCTCTGGAAACACCATATATTTT.

The V call is TRBV25-1, the J call TRBJ1-3; D uncertain. Deletions cut 6 bases from V and 1 base from J, with 10 bases between. CDR1 is MGHDK and CDR2 is SYGVNS in the germline V gene. CDR3 size: 14 residues. The CDR3 region is CASRDSGSGNTIYF. The CDR3 bases are TGTGCCAGCAGGGATTCTGGGTCTGGAAACACCATATATTTT.

V usage is TRBV7-9 and J usage is TRBJ2-1; 12 bases map to TRBD1. V trimming: 5 bases; J trimming: 8 bases; junction bases outside the gene matches: 19. The CDR3 has 19 residues. In germline, CDR1 is SEHNR, CDR2 FQNEAQ (reference sequence). CDR3 bases: TGTGCCAGCAGCCCTCCCCGGGTTGGCCGGGACAGGGGGCTGTATGAGCAGTTCTTC. It is translated as CASSPPRVGRDRGLYEQFF.

The CDR3 here is CASSKGQVNTEAFF. In nucleotides, the CDR3 is TGTGCCAGCAGCAAGGGACAGGTGAACACTGAAGCTTTCTTT. The chain combines TRBV11-3 with TRBJ1-1, with 8 bases that match TRBD1. Germline V CDR1 and CDR2: SGHNT, YENEEA. Losses at the gene ends were 5 bases for V and 0 bases for J; bases not matched to a gene: 2. This CDR3 has 14 amino acids. The entire variable domain, with the rest obtained from reference TRBV11-3 and TRBJ1-1, is as follows: EAGVVQSPRYKIIEKKQPVAFWCNPISGHNTLYWYLQNLGQGPELLIRYENEEAVDDSQLPKDRFSAERLKGVDSTLKIQPAELGDSAVYLCASSKGQVNTEAFFGQGTRLTVV.

The V call is TRBV12-3 or TRBV12-4, the J call TRBJ1-1; D gene ambiguous. CDR3 length: 13 residues. Trimming pared 6 bases from V and 4 bases from J, leaving 12 bases between. The CDR3 here is CASSPGRATEAFF. CDR3 DNA: TGTGCCAGCAGCCCCGGACGGGCCACTGAAGCTTTCTTT.

This clone is a singleton in its sample. Here the CDR3 DNA reads TGTGCCAGCTCACCCGACAGTGGGGAGCAGTTCTTC. Protein product: CASSPDSGEQFF. J is TRBJ2-1 and V is TRBV18; maybe TRBD1 (5 bases). CDR3 size: 12 residues. V was clipped by 3 bases and J by 10 bases, with 10 bases between them. Germline values: CDR1 KGHSH, CDR2 LQKENI. Full variable domain (rest looked up from reference TRBV18 and TRBJ2-1): NAGVMQNPRHLVRRRGQEARLRCSPMKGHSHVYWYRQLPEEGLKFMVYLQKENIIDESGMPKERFSAEFPKEGPSILRIQQVVRGDSAAYFCASSPDSGEQFFGPGTRLTVL.

V gene TRBV5-8 combines with J gene TRBJ1-1; 9 bases align to TRBD1. The CDR3 consists of 16 residues. Germline V lookup: CDR1 SGHTS, CDR2 YDEGEE. The junction had 8 bases not matched to a gene; V was cut back by 4 bases and J by 1 base. The CDR3 is CASSPGTGQRNTEAFF. CDR3 nucleotides: TGTGCCAGCAGCCCCGGGACAGGGCAGAGGAACACTGAAGCTTTCTTT.

The chain couples TRBV19 to TRBJ1-5; D is undetermined. This CDR3 region has 13 residues. Looked up from germline, CDR1 is LNHDA and CDR2 is SQIVND (reference sequence). Deletions cut 5 bases from V and 4 bases from J, with 9 bases between. The CDR3: CASSWGTNQPQHF. CDR3 bases: TGTGCCAGTAGTTGGGGAACTAATCAGCCCCAGCATTTT.

This clone came up a few times. The chain carries TRBV19 and TRBJ1-5; D ambiguous. The germline V gene encodes CDR1 LNHDA and CDR2 SQIVND (reference sequence). Trimming took off 6 bases at V and 6 bases at J, with 15 bases between the two ends. The CDR3 has 14 residues. The CDR3 is CASRPQDGVQPQHF. CDR3 DNA sequence: TGTGCCAGTAGGCCCCAAGATGGGGTTCAGCCCCAGCATTTT.

V usage is TRBV6-1 and J usage is TRBJ1-2, with D hard to call. The CDR3 extends over 14 amino acids. Germline-derived CDR1 and CDR2 are MNHNS and SASEGT. Trimming pared 1 base from V and 4 bases from J, leaving 10 bases between. For the CDR3, the DNA is TGTGCCAGCAGTGAAGGAGTGGTTCCCTATGGCTACACCTTC. It is translated as CASSEGVVPYGYTF.

This clone was seen more than once but under ten times. The V gene is TRBV7-8, the J gene TRBJ1-6, with 10 positions matching TRBD1. Germline CDR1 SGHVS, CDR2 FQNEAQ. The J segment lost 9 bases and the V segment lost 4 bases, leaving 6 bases of the junction unmatched. The CDR3 totals 15 residues. In nucleotides, the CDR3 is TGTGCCAGCAGCTCCCGACAGGGGGCGAGTTCACCCCTCCACTTT. Translation: CASSSRQGASSPLHF.

V is TRBV15 and J is TRBJ2-1, with D hard to call. V was shortened by 6 bases and J by 8 bases, with 20 bases between the two germline ends. This CDR3 region has 15 residues. Germline loops: CDR1 LNHNV, CDR2 YYDKDF (reference sequence). The CDR3 DNA reads as TGTGCCACCAGTCCTGGGCGAGGCCGCGTAGATGAGCAGTTCTTC. It translates to CATSPGRGRVDEQFF.

The chain has TRBV7-3 and TRBJ2-1, with D perhaps being TRBD1 or TRBD2 (6 bases each). Per the germline V gene, CDR1 is SGHTA and CDR2 is FQGTGA. The CDR3 is made up of 16 amino acids. The V end lost 4 bases, the J end lost 7 bases, and 20 bases lay between the germline ends. CDR3 sequence: CASSSRSGGGVNEQFF. CDR3 DNA: TGTGCCAGCAGCTCCCGTAGTGGAGGGGGTGTTAATGAGCAGTTCTTC.

This clone was counted a single time. The chain employs TRBV9 and TRBJ2-3; perhaps TRBD2 as D (5 bases). The CDR3 sequence is 14 residues long. CDR1 is SGDLS and CDR2 is YYNGEE in the germline V gene. V was clipped by 4 bases and J by 1 base, with 10 bases between them. This chain's CDR3 is CASSPRTGTDTQYF. CDR3 sequence (DNA): TGTGCCAGCAGCCCCCGGACTGGCACAGATACGCAGTATTTT.

This sequence joins TRBV5-1 and TRBJ2-1; TRBD2 matches 10 bases. The CDR3 extends over 15 amino acids. After removal of 2 bases from V and 5 bases from J, the junction contained 4 bases not matched to a gene. The V gene's germline CDR1 is SGHRS and CDR2 YFSETQ. The CDR3 sequence is CASSFLAGANNEQFF. The CDR3 bases are TGCGCCAGCAGCTTCCTAGCGGGGGCAAACAATGAGCAGTTCTTC.

CDR3 amino acids: CASSLSNEGAVWETQYF. The CDR3 nucleotides are TGTGCCAGCAGTTTATCGAACGAGGGGGCGGTTTGGGAGACCCAGTACTTC. This chain joins TRBV27 and TRBJ2-5; TRBD1 aligns across 7 bases. The V gene end was trimmed by 0 bases and the J gene end by 5 bases; junction bases not matched to a gene: 12. Germline values: CDR1 MNHEY, CDR2 SMNVEV (reference sequence). This CDR3 is 17 amino acids long.

The chain joins TRBV12-5 to TRBJ1-3, with 9 bases lining up with TRBD1. V shed 6 bases and J 5 bases; nucleotides not matched to a gene: 26. The CDR3 runs 21 residues. Germline CDR1 is LGHNT and CDR2 is FRNRAP. CDR3 nucleotide sequence: TGTGCTAGTGGGACCCGGGGAATGGGACAGGGAGTGTCTGGGTTAAGAAACACCATATATTTT. As protein: CASGTRGMGQGVSGLRNTIYF.

The chain recombines TRBV5-5 with TRBJ1-6; D unresolved. From germline, CDR1 is SGHKS and CDR2 YYEKEE (reference sequence). V lost 0 bases, J lost 7 bases, and 20 bases lay in between. This CDR3 has 18 amino acids. CDR3 nucleotide sequence: TGTGCCAGCAGCTTGGAGGCAGTTCTATTATTGGGCAATTCACCCCTCCACTTT. Its translation is CASSLEAVLLLGNSPLHF.

V usage is TRBV9 and J usage is TRBJ2-3; no firm D call. The CDR3 runs to 14 residues. V lost 3 bases to trimming and J lost 4 bases, with 12 bases between them. The germline V gene encodes CDR1 SGDLS and CDR2 YYNGEE. The DNA for the CDR3 is TGTGCCAGCAGCGCGGCATGGGGATCAGATACGCAGTATTTT. Encoded protein: CASSAAWGSDTQYF.

The J gene is TRBJ1-1, the V gene TRBV6-2 or TRBV6-3, with D uncertain. CDR1 is MNHEY, CDR2 SVGEGT, per germline. CDR3 length equals 14 residues. The germline V and J ends were trimmed by 6 bases and 0 bases, with 11 bases remaining between them. CDR3 in DNA: TGTGCCAGCAGCCCCAGGCAGATGAACACTGAAGCTTTCTTT. It is translated as CASSPRQMNTEAFF.